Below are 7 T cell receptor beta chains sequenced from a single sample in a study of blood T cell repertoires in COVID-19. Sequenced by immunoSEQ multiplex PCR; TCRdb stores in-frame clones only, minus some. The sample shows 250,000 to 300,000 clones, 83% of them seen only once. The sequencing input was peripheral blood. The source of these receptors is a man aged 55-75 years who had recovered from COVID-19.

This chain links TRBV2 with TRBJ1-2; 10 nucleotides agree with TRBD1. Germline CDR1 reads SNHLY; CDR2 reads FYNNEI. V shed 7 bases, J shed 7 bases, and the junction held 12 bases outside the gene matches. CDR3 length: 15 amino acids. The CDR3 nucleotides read TGTGCCAGCATCACGGTCGGGACAGGGGTCGGTGGCTACACCTTC. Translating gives CASITVGTGVGGYTF.

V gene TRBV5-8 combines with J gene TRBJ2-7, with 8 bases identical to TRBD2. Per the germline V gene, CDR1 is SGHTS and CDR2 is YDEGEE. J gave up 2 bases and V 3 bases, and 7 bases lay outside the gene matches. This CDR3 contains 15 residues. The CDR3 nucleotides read TGTGCCAGCAGCTCAACCGGGACTAGGACCTACGAGCAGTACTTC. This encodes CASSSTGTRTYEQYF.

This CDR3 reads CASSFEGQGYNEQFF. The CDR3 DNA follows: TGCGCCAGCAGCTTTGAGGGACAGGGCTACAATGAGCAGTTCTTC. The chain employs TRBV5-1 and TRBJ2-1; the match to TRBD1 covers 9 bases. The length of the CDR3 is 15 residues. The V gene end was trimmed by 2 bases and the J gene end by 3 bases; junction bases not matched to a gene: 3. Germline CDR1 SGHRS, CDR2 YFSETQ.

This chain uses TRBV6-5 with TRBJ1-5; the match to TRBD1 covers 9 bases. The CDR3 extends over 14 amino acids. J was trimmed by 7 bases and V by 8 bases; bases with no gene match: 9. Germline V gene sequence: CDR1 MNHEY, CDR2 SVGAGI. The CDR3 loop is CASYGQGRGQPQHF. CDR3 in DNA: TGTGCCAGCTATGGACAGGGGAGAGGGCAGCCCCAGCATTTT.

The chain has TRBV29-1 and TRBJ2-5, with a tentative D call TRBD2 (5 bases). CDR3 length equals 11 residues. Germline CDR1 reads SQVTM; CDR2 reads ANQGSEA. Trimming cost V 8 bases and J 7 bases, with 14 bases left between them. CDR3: CSSLRGVTQYF. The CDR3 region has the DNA TGCAGCTCACTCCGGGGAGTGACCCAGTACTTC.

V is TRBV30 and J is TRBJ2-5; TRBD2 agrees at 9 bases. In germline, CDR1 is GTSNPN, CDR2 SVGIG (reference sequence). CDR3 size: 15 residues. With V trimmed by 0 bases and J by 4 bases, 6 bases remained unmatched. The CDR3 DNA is TGTGCCTGGAGTGTAATAGCGGGGGCCTCAGAGACCCAGTACTTC. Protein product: CAWSVIAGASETQYF.

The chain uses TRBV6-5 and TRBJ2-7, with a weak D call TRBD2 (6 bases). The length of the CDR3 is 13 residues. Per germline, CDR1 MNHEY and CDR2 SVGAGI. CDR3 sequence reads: CANTGRRFYEQYF. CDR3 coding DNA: TGTGCGAACACGGGGAGGAGGTTCTACGAGCAGTACTTC.